These 17 T cell receptor beta chains originate from one sample sequenced in a study of early T cells in non-severe SARS-CoV-2 infection. TCRdb analysed the 5' RACE reads with MiXCR anew, one entry per CDR3 protein. This sample carries about 27,000 distinct CDR3 sequences, less than 5% of them seen once, and the ten largest clones take 4.4%. The source material was whole blood. Source of these receptors: an adult who was a healthcare worker with PCR-confirmed SARS-CoV-2 infection or an uninfected control (not recorded which).

There are many counts of this clonotype. The chain combines TRBV7-9 with TRBJ1-2; the D gene is possibly TRBD1 (6 bases). Germline V gives CDR1 SEHNR, CDR2 FQNEAQ (reference sequence). The CDR3 totals 13 residues. Trimming removed 5 bases at V and 12 bases at J, with 19 bases between. The CDR3 is CASSVRQAEGHTF. The CDR3 DNA sequence: TGTGCCAGCAGCGTCCGACAGGCCGAAGGGCACACCTTC.

This clonotype was detected a few times. The chain links TRBV9 to TRBJ2-2, with unresolved D. CDR1 is SGDLS and CDR2 is YYNGEE in the germline V gene. CDR3 length: 15 amino acids. The ends were cut back, 3 bases at V and 4 bases at J, with 13 bases in the middle. The CDR3 protein is CASSATALGTGELFF. Written as DNA, the CDR3 is TGTGCCAGCAGCGCCACGGCGTTGGGCACCGGGGAGCTGTTTTTT.

This clonotype rates as medium-sized. The V gene is TRBV19, the J gene TRBJ1-4; no clear D. The germline V gene has CDR1 LNHDA and CDR2 SQIVND (reference sequence). The CDR3 is 16 amino acids. Trimming removed 4 bases from V and 0 bases from J, with 12 bases in between. The CDR3 DNA reads TGTGCCAGTAGTAACCGAAGACAAACAACTAATGAAAAACTGTTTTTT. Its translation is CASSNRRQTTNEKLFF.

This clonotype was picked up many times. CDR3 region: CASRGTKADTQYF. The CDR3 DNA sequence: TGTGCCAGCAGGGGGACTAAGGCAGATACGCAGTATTTT. The genes are TRBV28 and TRBJ2-3; 7 nucleotides line up with TRBD2. Looked up from germline, CDR1 is MDHEN and CDR2 is SYDVKM. The CDR3 contains 13 residues. V shed 6 bases and J 4 bases; nucleotides not matched to a gene: 4. The full variable domain, its missing parts supplied by reference TRBV28 and TRBJ2-3, is DVKVTQSSRYLVKRTGEKVFLECVQDMDHENMFWYRQDPGLGLRLIYFSYDVKMKEKGDIPEGYSVSREKKERFSLILESASTNQTSMYLCASRGTKADTQYFGPGTRLTVL.

The chain has TRBV20-1 and TRBJ2-5; 11 nucleotides match TRBD2. Trimming took 5 bases from V and 3 from J; bases not matched to a gene: 2. Germline V CDR1 and CDR2: DFQATT, SNEGSKA (reference sequence). The CDR3 length is 13 residues. Written as DNA, the CDR3 is TGCAGTGCTGCGACTAGCGGGGAAGAGACCCAGTACTTC. It is translated as CSAATSGEETQYF.

This clonotype was seen ten or more times. The V and J genes are TRBV10-1 and TRBJ2-7, with a tentative D call TRBD2 (7 bases). This CDR3 contains 15 residues. V shed 1 base and J shed 2 bases, with 12 bases lying between them. Germline V lookup: CDR1 WNHNN, CDR2 SYGVQD (reference sequence). Written as DNA, the CDR3 is TGCGCCAGCAGTGAGTTCGGGGGGCGCCCCTACGAGCAGTACTTC. It specifies CASSEFGGRPYEQYF.

By share, this clonotype counts as medium-sized. The rearrangement joins TRBV7-2 to TRBJ2-1; D gene unclear. CDR3 length: 12 residues. The V gene lost 3 bases and the J gene lost 8 bases, with 8 bases spanning the gap. Germline V gives CDR1 SGHTA, CDR2 FQGNSA. CDR3 sequence reads: CASSFAVYEQFF. CDR3 bases: TGTGCCAGCAGCTTTGCGGTCTATGAGCAGTTCTTC.

This clonotype was recorded many times. The chain employs TRBV24-1 and TRBJ2-7; TRBD2 is a possible D gene (5 bases). The length of the CDR3 is 15 residues. CDR1 KGHDR and CDR2 SFDVKD come from the germline V gene. Trimming left V 3 bases short and J 0 bases short, with 11 bases between. The CDR3 nucleotides are TGTGCCACCAGTGATGCGACTAAACCCTCCTACGAGCAGTACTTC. Encoded protein: CATSDATKPSYEQYF.

On this clonotype: A read error is possible here, since a much larger clone lies one base away. The chain joins TRBV12-3 or TRBV12-4 to TRBJ2-6; D is undetermined. This CDR3 is built from 15 residues. The CDR3 DNA follows: TGTGTCAGCAACCTAAGGAGCTCTGGGGCCAACGTCCTGACTTTC. Protein sequence: CVSNLRSSGANVLTF.

Ten or more counts support this clonotype. The chain links TRBV5-5 to TRBJ2-7; a possible D gene is TRBD2 (6 bases). V lost 3 bases, J lost 1 base, and 20 bases lay in between. The germline CDR1 and CDR2 sequences are SGHKS and YYEKEE (reference sequence). The CDR3 runs 17 residues. The DNA of the CDR3 is TGTGCCAGCAGCTCTCCCGGGCGGGGCCACCTATCCTACGAGCAGTACTTC. Translation gives CASSSPGRGHLSYEQYF.

The chain carries TRBV6-2 or TRBV6-3 and TRBJ2-1; the match to TRBD2 covers 9 bases. The length of the CDR3 is 17 residues. Germline V lookup: CDR1 MNHEY, CDR2 SVGEGT. The trim removed 4 bases at V and 8 bases at J, leaving 15 bases unmatched. The chain's CDR3 is CASSSSLIAGVVYEQFF. Here the CDR3 DNA reads TGTGCCAGCAGTTCTTCTCTGATAGCGGGAGTAGTATATGAGCAGTTCTTC.

The chain has TRBV7-9 and TRBJ2-6; D may be TRBD2 (6 bases). Germline V lookup: CDR1 SEHNR, CDR2 FQNEAQ (reference sequence). The V end lost 5 bases, the J end lost 1 base, and 12 bases lay between the germline ends. The CDR3 totals 16 residues. The CDR3: CASSGRRVSGANVLTF. As DNA, the CDR3 is TGTGCCAGCAGCGGAAGGAGGGTGTCTGGGGCCAACGTCCTGACTTTC.

Ten or more counts support this clonotype. This chain uses TRBV4-2 with TRBJ2-1; TRBD1 matches at 7 bases. The V gene's germline CDR1 is LGHNA and CDR2 YNFKEQ. The J segment lost 4 bases and the V segment lost 0 bases, leaving 6 bases of the junction unmatched. CDR3 length equals 16 residues. The CDR3 DNA is TGTGCCAGCAGCCAAGACTGGGACAGATTTTACAATGAGCAGTTCTTC. Its protein product is CASSQDWDRFYNEQFF.

This clonotype was detected ten times or more. The chain carries TRBV11-2 and TRBJ2-3; 12 nucleotides agree with TRBD2. From germline, CDR1 is SGHAT and CDR2 FQNNGV. This CDR3 contains 14 residues. The V and J ends lost 3 bases and 14 bases, in that order; junction bases with no gene match: 9. CDR3 coding DNA: TGTGCCAGCAGCTTGGCTCTAGCGGGAGGGCCAGCGTATTTT. Amino acids: CASSLALAGGPAYF.

Points on this clonotype: This likely comes from a read error, as the CDR3 has no conserved phenylalanine or tryptophan at its end. Because the CDR3's place on the DNA is in doubt, the DNA is left out and the CDR3 is given as listed by TCRdb. The chain couples TRBV2 to TRBJ2-5; the D call TRBD2 from the table was never checked on the DNA. The germline CDR1 and CDR2 sequences are SNHLY and FYNNEI. The CDR3 contains 14 residues when both ends are counted. CDR3 in amino acids: CASGGLADLPTRSV.

This clonotype was seen a handful of times. The chain is built from TRBV20-1 and TRBJ2-7; TRBD1 matches at 11 bases. The CDR3 sequence is 15 residues long. V shed 6 bases and J 3 bases; nucleotides not matched to a gene: 10. CDR1 and CDR2 from the germline V gene are DFQATT and SNEGSKA (reference sequence). As DNA, the CDR3 is TGCAGTGCAATGCGAATGGGGACAGGGGGCTACGAGCAGTACTTC. Encoded protein: CSAMRMGTGGYEQYF.

The chain uses TRBV19 and TRBJ2-7; TRBD1 matches 7 bases. From germline, CDR1 is LNHDA and CDR2 SQIVND (reference sequence). V was pared by 3 bases and J by 5 bases, with 4 bases of the junction left unmatched. The CDR3 loop spans 13 amino acids. CDR3 nucleotide sequence: TGTGCCAGTAGTATCAACAGGGGTGACGAGCAGTACTTC. Its translation: CASSINRGDEQYF.